The 17 T cell receptor beta chains listed next were all sequenced from one sample in a study of cytomegalovirus exposure and HLA in healthy donors. 13 Jbeta primers and 60 Vbeta primers were used for the PCR. Some clones are missing from TCRdb's copy, which holds only in-frame ones; the method was immunoSEQ multiplex PCR. The sample consists of about 140,000 clones, roughly three fifths of them appearing once. The specimen was PBMCs. The receptor set was obtained from a woman aged 55-70 years in good health and CMV-seronegative.

Only a few counts were recorded for this clone. CDR3 sequence reads: CASSLAATAYEQYF. CDR3 nucleotide sequence: TGTGCCAGCAGCTTAGCGGCGACAGCCTACGAGCAGTACTTC. The chain employs TRBV7-2 and TRBJ2-7; perhaps TRBD1 as D (5 bases). The CDR3 is made up of 14 amino acids. Trimming removed 0 bases from V and 2 bases from J, with 8 bases in between. Germline V gene lookup returns CDR1 SGHTA and CDR2 FQGNSA.

V gene TRBV25-1 combines with J gene TRBJ1-4, with 7 bases fitting TRBD1. Per germline, CDR1 MGHDK and CDR2 SYGVNS. V lost 5 bases to trimming and J lost 16 bases; unmatched junction nucleotides: 7. The CDR3 is 11 amino acids. The CDR3 DNA sequence: TGTGCCAGCAGTTTCTCAGGGGGGTCGTTTTTT. Its translation is CASSFSGGSFF.

J is TRBJ2-1 and V is TRBV27; TRBD2 matches at 7 bases. The V and J ends lost 5 bases and 12 bases, in that order; junction bases with no gene match: 10. Germline CDR1 and CDR2: MNHEY and SMNVEV (reference sequence). The length of the CDR3 is 13 residues. The CDR3 DNA reads as TGTGCCAGCAGTCCTAGGGCGGGAGAGGGGCAGTTCTTC. It is translated as CASSPRAGEGQFF.

The V call is TRBV4-3, the J call TRBJ2-3, with TRBD2 identical over 8 bases. CDR1 and CDR2 (germline): LGHNA, YSLEER. J was trimmed by 1 base and V by 7 bases; bases with no gene match: 13. The length of the CDR3 is 17 residues. The CDR3 nucleotides are TGCGCCAGCAACCCCCAAAGCCGGCGGGGGGGCACAGATACGCAGTATTTT. Residues: CASNPQSRRGGTDTQYF.

The chain links TRBV19 to TRBJ2-7, with D maybe TRBD1 (6 bases). From germline, CDR1 is LNHDA and CDR2 SQIVND (reference sequence). Trimming left V 5 bases short and J 3 bases short, with 14 bases between. The CDR3 is made up of 14 amino acids. In DNA, the CDR3 is TGTGCCAGTAGTCCCCCGGGACAAATCTACGAGCAGTACTTC. This translates into CASSPPGQIYEQYF.

This clone was seen more than once but under ten times. The chain has TRBV5-6 and TRBJ1-1; TRBD1 might be the D (5 bases). The CDR3 consists of 13 residues. Germline V gene data show CDR1 as SGHDT and CDR2 as YYEEEE. V was clipped by 7 bases and J by 8 bases, with 18 bases between them. This CDR3 is CASATKDRNEAFF. CDR3 nucleotides: TGTGCCAGCGCAACTAAAGACAGAAACGAAGCTTTCTTT.

This clone was counted only a few times. This chain connects TRBV5-1 to TRBJ2-2; no clear D gene. CDR3 length: 14 residues. Germline assignment: CDR1 SGHRS and CDR2 YFSETQ. The V gene lost 7 bases and the J gene lost 0 bases, with 10 bases spanning the gap. CDR3 region: CASQRDANTGELFF. CDR3 bases: TGCGCCAGCCAGCGCGACGCGAACACCGGGGAGCTGTTTTTT.

The chain combines TRBV10-2 with TRBJ1-2, with a weak D call TRBD1 (5 bases). Germline V gene sequence: CDR1 WSHSY, CDR2 SAAADI. The CDR3 length is 15 residues. Trimming removed 1 base at V and 2 bases at J, with 11 bases between. CDR3 DNA sequence: TGCGCCAGCAGTGAGTACAGGAGTTCGAACTATGGCTACACCTTC. Translating it yields CASSEYRSSNYGYTF.

This chain joins TRBV6-5 and TRBJ1-3, with D tentatively TRBD1 (5 bases). The germline V and J ends were trimmed by 6 bases and 2 bases, with 11 bases remaining between them. This CDR3 spans 14 amino acids. CDR1 is MNHEY and CDR2 is SVGAGI in the germline V gene. In nucleotides, the CDR3 is TGTGCCAGCAGGAAGGGGTCGGCTGGAAACACCATATATTTT. Translation gives CASRKGSAGNTIYF.

The gene calls are TRBV5-1 and TRBJ2-5, with TRBD1 matching over 10 bases. Trimming at V came to 4 bases and at J to 4 bases, leaving 1 base not matched to a gene. Germline CDR1 SGHRS, CDR2 YFSETQ. The CDR3 runs to 13 residues. The CDR3 here is CASSRQGAETQYF. The CDR3 DNA reads as TGCGCCAGCAGCAGACAGGGGGCAGAGACCCAGTACTTC.

The chain recombines TRBV19 with TRBJ1-2; no firm D call. Germline V gene lookup returns CDR1 LNHDA and CDR2 SQIVND (reference sequence). V lost 5 bases and J 4 bases, leaving 17 bases between the germline ends. The CDR3 runs to 15 residues. DNA for the CDR3: TGTGCCAGTAGTGCCCCGCGACCAAGACTCTATGGCTACACCTTC. Residues: CASSAPRPRLYGYTF. The complete variable domain, with remaining parts taken from reference TRBV19 and TRBJ1-2, reads DGGITQSPKYLFRKEGQNVTLSCEQNLNHDAMYWYRQDPGQGLRLIYYSQIVNDFQKGDIAEGYSVSREKKESFPLTVTSAQKNPTAFYLCASSAPRPRLYGYTFGSGTRLTVV.

V is TRBV7-6 and J is TRBJ2-1, with 9 nucleotides matching TRBD1. The trim removed 5 bases at V and 5 bases at J, leaving 13 bases unmatched. This CDR3 spans 17 amino acids. Germline CDR1 is SGHVS and CDR2 is FNYEAQ. CDR3 protein: CASSPVGGTGSNNEQFF. The CDR3 bases are TGTGCCAGCAGCCCAGTCGGGGGGACAGGGTCGAACAATGAGCAGTTCTTC.

This chain uses TRBV6-1 with TRBJ1-2; D gene ambiguous. Germline loops: CDR1 MNHNS, CDR2 SASEGT. This CDR3 comprises 12 residues. The V gene lost 0 bases and the J gene lost 8 bases, with 7 bases spanning the gap. The CDR3 DNA follows: TGTGCCAGCAGTGAAGCGTACTTGGGCTACACCTTC. Its protein is CASSEAYLGYTF.

Here the CDR3 DNA reads TGTGCCAGCAGCTTAAGGGGGCCTAATGAAAAACTGTTTTTT. It is translated as CASSLRGPNEKLFF. J is TRBJ1-4 and V is TRBV7-9; 7 bases are shared with TRBD1. J lost 3 bases, V lost 2 bases, and 0 bases had no gene match. The CDR3 covers 14 residues. CDR1 is SEHNR and CDR2 is FQNEAQ in the germline V gene (reference sequence).

V and J are TRBV28 and TRBJ1-4, with D perhaps TRBD1 (5 bases). Germline V gives CDR1 MDHEN, CDR2 SYDVKM. The germline V and J ends were trimmed by 2 bases and 8 bases, with 15 bases remaining between them. The CDR3 is made up of 15 amino acids. CDR3 region: CASSLGATGREKLFF. The CDR3, as DNA: TGTGCCAGCAGTTTAGGGGCAACCGGTAGGGAAAAACTGTTTTTT.

The gene calls are TRBV5-1 and TRBJ2-1; TRBD2 agrees at 10 bases. CDR3 length: 17 residues. V was clipped by 0 bases and J by 5 bases; unmatched bases: 8. The germline gives CDR1 SGHRS, CDR2 YFSETQ. CDR3 DNA sequence: TGCGCCAGCAGCTTGGCGGGTAGCGGGAGGCCCCACAATGAGCAGTTCTTC. Translation gives CASSLAGSGRPHNEQFF.

The V call is TRBV29-1, the J call TRBJ2-7; maybe TRBD1 (7 bases). The V and J ends lost 2 bases and 1 base respectively, with 9 bases between them. CDR1 and CDR2 from the germline V gene are SQVTM and ANQGSEA. This CDR3 is 13 amino acids long. This chain's CDR3 is CSVEQGGSYEQYF. The CDR3 bases are TGCAGCGTTGAACAGGGGGGATCCTACGAGCAGTACTTC.